This is a list of T cell receptor beta chains from one sample in a study of blood T cell repertoires in COVID-19. TCRdb keeps only in-frame clones here, not all; method: immunoSEQ multiplex PCR. The sample has about 250,000 clones; roughly 86% are singletons. Material: peripheral blood. These receptors were taken from a woman in her sixties or seventies who had recovered from COVID-19. Both conserved end residues are part of each CDR3. The D gene is left open where the match is weak. Expanded clones are given a class, and other clones once, few, many or no size at all.

TRBJ2-7,few,TRBD2,TRBV7-9,CASSPRGGEYEQYF,TGTGCCAGCAGCCCCCGGGGGGGGGAATACGAGCAGTACTTC
TRBJ1-2,.,.,TRBV12-3/TRBV12-4,CASSLGPQRSSPF,TGTGCCAGCAGTTTAGGCCCTCAGCGATCCTCTCCTTTC
TRBJ1-2,few,.,TRBV7-8,CASSLGRGAGDTF,TGTGCCAGCAGCTTAGGTCGGGGGGCGGGAGACACCTTC
TRBJ2-1,.,.,TRBV7-3,CASSLTSLGDEQFF,TGTGCCAGCAGCTTAACGTCCCTAGGGGATGAGCAGTTCTTC
TRBJ2-7,many,.,TRBV5-8,CASSYPDSSYEQYF,TGTGCCAGCAGCTACCCGGACAGCTCCTACGAGCAGTACTTC
TRBJ2-1,.,.,TRBV4-2,CASSQDPGFNEQFF,TGTGCCAGCAGCCAAGATCCAGGTTTCAATGAGCAGTTCTTC
TRBJ2-7,.,TRBD2,TRBV28,CASRQLAVSYEQYF,TGTGCCAGCAGGCAGCTAGCGGTCTCCTACGAGCAGTACTTC
TRBJ2-2,.,TRBD1,TRBV5-1,CASSTGQGSPGELFF,TGCGCCAGCAGCACGGGACAGGGCTCCCCCGGGGAGCTGTTTTTT
TRBJ1-5,.,.,TRBV18,CASSPPGDRSYQPQHF,TGTGCCAGCTCACCTCCCGGAGACAGGAGTTATCAGCCCCAGCATTTT
TRBJ1-6,.,.,TRBV7-2,CASSLERHGNSPLHF,TGTGCCAGCAGCTTAGAGCGGCACGGGAATTCACCCCTCCACTTT
TRBJ1-2,.,TRBD1,TRBV5-1,CASSFPPGQGSSYGYTF,TGCGCCAGCAGCTTCCCCCCCGGACAGGGCTCGTCCTATGGCTACACCTTC
TRBJ1-5,.,.,TRBV2,CASSRGMMQPQHF,TGTGCCAGCAGTCGGGGAATGATGCAGCCCCAGCATTTT
TRBJ2-7,many,TRBD2,TRBV5-1,CASSPSGTSGGSYEQYF,TGCGCCAGCAGCCCCTCCGGGACTAGCGGGGGCTCCTACGAGCAGTACTTC
TRBJ2-2,.,.,TRBV6-4,CASSEGTFGGNTGELFF,TGTGCCAGCAGTGAAGGGACATTTGGGGGAAACACCGGGGAGCTGTTTTTT
TRBJ1-1,once,TRBD1,TRBV5-4,CASSRGGQTMNTEAFF,TGTGCCAGCAGCCGGGGGGGACAGACCATGAACACTGAAGCTTTCTTT
TRBJ2-3,once,TRBD1,TRBV6-4,CASRAGQGSTDTQYF,TGTGCCAGCAGGGCCGGACAGGGCTCCACAGATACGCAGTATTTT
TRBJ1-4,.,.,TRBV19,CASRRQGQRGANEKLFF,TGTGCCAGTAGGCGTCAGGGGCAACGTGGCGCTAATGAAAAACTGTTTTTT
TRBJ2-3,.,.,TRBV7-9,CASSLVGQGWPDTQYF,TGTGCCAGCAGCTTAGTAGGGCAGGGTTGGCCAGATACGCAGTATTTT
TRBJ2-3,once,TRBD2,TRBV9,CASSVEYGGAGDTQYF,TGTGCCAGCAGCGTAGAGTACGGGGGGGCCGGAGATACGCAGTATTTT
TRBJ2-2,.,TRBD1,TRBV10-3,CAIQNPGQGTGELFF,TGTGCCATACAAAACCCGGGACAGGGCACCGGGGAGCTGTTTTTT
TRBJ1-6,.,TRBD1,TRBV13,CASSQGQGVNNSPLHF,TGTGCCAGCAGCCAGGGACAGGGAGTAAATAATTCACCCCTCCACTTT
TRBJ2-7,.,TRBD1,TRBV7-6,CASSLGTGGDYEQYF,TGTGCCAGCAGCTTAGGGACAGGGGGTGACTACGAGCAGTACTTC
TRBJ2-3,.,TRBD1,TRBV27,CASSLRDRGIGTQYF,TGTGCCAGCAGTCTCCGGGACAGGGGTATAGGTACGCAGTATTTT
TRBJ1-1,.,TRBD1,TRBV7-3,CASRGQGLNTEAFF,TGTGCCAGCAGGGGACAGGGGCTGAACACTGAAGCTTTCTTT
TRBJ1-6,once,TRBD1,TRBV5-1,CASSLARDRGYSPLHF,TGCGCCAGCAGCTTGGCCCGGGACAGGGGTTATTCACCCCTCCACTTT
TRBJ1-1,.,.,TRBV7-9,CASSLERAPEAFF,TGTGCCAGCAGCTTAGAGAGGGCCCCTGAAGCTTTCTTT
TRBJ1-6,.,.,TRBV7-2,CASSYTGDGSPLHF,TGTGCCAGCAGCTACACGGGGGACGGTTCACCCCTCCACTTT
TRBJ1-6,.,.,TRBV5-6,CASSLGQYNSPLHF,TGTGCCAGCAGCTTGGGGCAATATAATTCACCCCTCCACTTT
TRBJ2-7,.,.,TRBV27,CASSLKFRYEQYF,TGTGCCAGCAGTTTAAAGTTCAGGTACGAGCAGTACTTC
TRBJ2-3,.,.,TRBV3-1/TRBV3-2,CASSQDSATDTQYF,TGTGCCAGCAGCCAAGATTCCGCGACAGATACGCAGTATTTT
TRBJ1-5,.,.,TRBV18,CASSPQEGNQPQHF,TGTGCCAGCTCACCACAGGAGGGCAATCAGCCCCAGCATTTT
TRBJ2-2,.,.,TRBV5-1,CASSFRTSEVGELFF,TGCGCCAGCAGCTTTCGGACTTCGGAGGTCGGGGAGCTGTTTTTT
TRBJ1-2,.,.,TRBV5-4,CASSLRTVNYGYTF,TGTGCCAGCAGCCTAAGAACGGTTAACTATGGCTACACCTTC
TRBJ1-3,.,TRBD1,TRBV5-3,CARSLQGADGNTIYF,TGTGCCAGAAGCTTGCAGGGGGCAGACGGAAACACCATATATTTT
TRBJ1-6,.,TRBD1,TRBV5-4,CASSWGTGGGNSPLHF,TGTGCCAGCAGCTGGGGGACAGGGGGCGGGAATTCACCCCTCCACTTT
TRBJ1-5,.,TRBD1,TRBV18,CASSPGTAQPQHF,TGTGCCAGCTCTCCAGGGACAGCTCAGCCCCAGCATTTT
TRBJ1-2,many,TRBD1,TRBV5-6,CASSSTGTGGRGSYGYTF,TGTGCCAGCAGCTCCACCGGGACAGGGGGCCGAGGGAGCTATGGCTACACCTTC
TRBJ1-2,.,.,TRBV19,CASSGVGENYGYTF,TGTGCCAGTAGTGGAGTAGGGGAAAACTATGGCTACACCTTC
TRBJ2-7,.,.,TRBV2,CASSMEGITTYEQYF,TGTGCCAGCAGTATGGAGGGAATCACAACCTACGAGCAGTACTTC
TRBJ1-2,.,.,TRBV29-1,CSVDGGFSLYTF,TGCAGCGTTGACGGAGGCTTTTCGCTCTACACCTTC
TRBJ2-2,.,.,TRBV2,CASSDLSGTGELFF,TGTGCCAGCAGTGATCTTAGCGGCACCGGGGAGCTGTTTTTT
TRBJ1-5,.,TRBD1,TRBV28,CASRGTGVQPQHF,TGTGCCAGCAGGGGGACAGGGGTTCAGCCCCAGCATTTT
TRBJ2-3,.,.,TRBV3-1/TRBV3-2,CASSPPDSDTQYF,TGTGCCAGCAGCCCCCCGGACAGTGATACGCAGTATTTT
TRBJ1-2,.,TRBD1,TRBV7-8,CASSLGGQGTDGYTF,TGTGCCAGCAGCTTAGGGGGACAGGGGACGGATGGCTACACCTTC
TRBJ2-1,.,.,TRBV5-3,CARSFRGEDEQFF,TGTGCCAGAAGCTTCAGGGGCGAGGATGAGCAGTTCTTC
TRBJ2-5,.,TRBD2,TRBV4-1,CASSQGRAGGPKTQYF,TGCGCCAGCAGCCAGGGGCGAGCGGGGGGGCCAAAGACCCAGTACTTC
TRBJ2-2,.,.,TRBV18,CASSPTGNTGELFF,TGTGCCAGCTCACCAACAGGGAACACCGGGGAGCTGTTTTTT
TRBJ2-2,.,TRBD1,TRBV5-4,CASSPGGGNTGELFF,TGTGCCAGCAGCCCAGGGGGCGGGAACACCGGGGAGCTGTTTTTT
TRBJ1-1,.,TRBD1,TRBV19,CASINSLGQGLHTEAFF,TGTGCCAGTATAAATAGCTTAGGACAGGGATTGCACACTGAAGCTTTCTTT
TRBJ1-1,.,.,TRBV12-3/TRBV12-4,CASSSHRNTEAFF,TGTGCCAGCAGCTCACATCGGAACACTGAAGCTTTCTTT
TRBJ1-5,.,TRBD1,TRBV10-3,CAISDRGPNQPQHF,TGTGCCATCAGTGACAGGGGGCCAAATCAGCCCCAGCATTTT
TRBJ2-5,.,.,TRBV27,CASSLSQGGETQYF,TGTGCCAGCAGTTTATCACAGGGCGGGGAGACCCAGTACTTC
TRBJ1-2,once,TRBD1,TRBV28,CASTNPGQMYGYTF,TGTGCCAGCACCAATCCGGGACAGATGTATGGCTACACCTTC
TRBJ2-1,once,.,TRBV7-3,CASSLVPGAYNEQFF,TGTGCCAGCAGCTTAGTACCGGGAGCCTACAATGAGCAGTTCTTC
TRBJ2-6,.,.,TRBV19,CASRQTGYSGANVLTF,TGTGCCAGTCGTCAAACAGGGTACTCTGGGGCCAACGTCCTGACTTTC
TRBJ2-1,.,TRBD2,TRBV11-3,CASSLSGGAVHEQFF,TGTGCCAGCAGCTTGAGCGGGGGGGCCGTTCATGAGCAGTTCTTC
TRBJ2-6,.,TRBD1,TRBV6-2/TRBV6-3,CASSYPRDRYSGANVLTF,TGTGCCAGCAGTTATCCCCGGGACAGGTATTCTGGGGCCAACGTCCTGACTTTC
TRBJ2-5,.,TRBD2,TRBV11-1,CASNPTSYETQYF,TGTGCCAGCAACCCGACTAGCTATGAGACCCAGTACTTC